This paragraph covers one TCR beta chain sequence. The target of this receptor is not known. No per-base quality is available; no much larger clone lies one base away. The immunoSEQ Assay, a bias-controlled multiplex PCR, was used to amplify TCRbeta CDR3 regions from genomic DNA. The source study handled its data this way. The number of nucleated cells in each sample was estimated from the amplification of reference gene primers within the assay. Sequence reads were collapsed and filtered to measure the absolute abundance of every unique TCRbeta CDR3 rearrangement. Productive Simpson clonality was computed per sample as the square root of Simpson's diversity index over productive rearrangements. TCRdb mirrors the immuneACCESS table, restricted to in-frame sequences. Some clones are absent from its copies; in checked studies, under half trace to an unresolved V gene, and the reason for the others is unknown. From that table come the V and J calls and clone size; the DNA was used to work out D and trimming. The sample yields more than 250,000 clones; almost 90% were counted once. Jointly, the top ten make up about 1.8% of the sample.

The data derive from a study of blood T cell repertoires in COVID-19 (dated by TCRdb to about 2020). Regarding the study in general: The collaborator samples originated in the United States, Italy and Spain and spanned the acute and convalescent phases of COVID-19. The repertoires were released in a freely available public database intended as a resource for research on the immune response to SARS-CoV-2. The dataset comprised deeply sampled blood TCRbeta repertoires from subjects exposed to, actively infected with, or recovered from COVID-19. Where HLA class I and class II types were available, the types were taken from metadata supplied by the sample provider, not from assay-based typing. The samples were drawn from the first 160 participants of the ongoing ImmuneRACE study and from 1,254 subjects provided by 6 global collaborators. Sample metadata almost always included a de-identified subject ID, COVID-19 status, age in years and sex. The prospective study material was composed of cDNA or gDNA derived from T cells, B-cell-depleted T cells, or PBMCs. What the work shows at the level of the full study, not this receptor alone: The amount of clinical and demographic metadata varied by source and participant and was provided uncurated.

Participants in the prospective study were aged roughly 18 to 100 years, lived in 20 to 30 United States geographic areas, and enrolled through a virtual design. In the prospective study, cohorts were assigned on the basis of participant-reported clinical history obtained from a screening survey and a study questionnaire. Each participant in the prospective study had whole blood, serum and a nasopharyngeal or oropharyngeal swab collected by mobile phlebotomists. Prospective study participants could optionally give additional blood draws and questionnaires over an approximately two-month period. Prospective study blood samples were shipped either frozen or at room temperature before DNA extraction. The specimen was PBMCs or T cells enriched from blood (not recorded which). The receptor's source is a woman younger than 30 with acute COVID-19.

The bases read TGTGCCAGCAGCACGTCCCGGGGTCGGCTGCAGTTCTTC. This sequence encodes CASSTSRGRLQFF. The V and J segments used are TRBV27 and TRBJ2-1; a weak D assignment points to TRBD2 (5 bases agree). The CDR3 has 13 amino acids, counting the end cysteine and phenylalanine. This entry keeps only the CDR3 DNA: 39 bases, framed from base 1. CDR1 and CDR2, looked up from the germline V gene (reference sequence), are MNHEY and SMNVEV. Relative to germline, V is 6 bases shorter and J is 12 bases shorter, with 18 bases between their ends.